This T cell receptor beta chain was sequenced in a study of identical twins. Study-level points and caveats: While abundant cord blood beta clonotypes carried fewer insertions, memory repertoires showed no such pattern. Because invariant MAIT and iNKT cells could be present, zero-insertion analyses could be partly confounded.

Among all donors, each was a healthy Caucasian. With respect to this clonotype: Its antigen is as yet unknown.

A template switching step contributed a universal primer site, while unique molecular identifiers were present in the cDNA. In TCRdb, the 5' RACE reads were re-called with MiXCR into one record per CDR3 protein. The table shows about 530,000 distinct CDR3 sequences, with around 15% occurring only once. A further study also used this sample, focusing on yellow fever vaccine responses in identical twins.

The TCR sequence derives from a woman aged 18-29 years in good health. Input material: CD4+ T cells sorted from blood.

CDR3 in DNA: TGCGCCAGCAGCTCCCCGGGCCCGGGGGAGCAGTTCTTC. It yields the protein CASSSPGPGEQFF. The chain uses TRBV4-1 and TRBJ2-1; possibly TRBD2 for D (5 bases). The CDR3 runs to 13 residues. The V gene's germline CDR1 is MGHRA and CDR2 YSYEKL. Trimming pared 5 bases from V and 10 bases from J, leaving 15 bases between.